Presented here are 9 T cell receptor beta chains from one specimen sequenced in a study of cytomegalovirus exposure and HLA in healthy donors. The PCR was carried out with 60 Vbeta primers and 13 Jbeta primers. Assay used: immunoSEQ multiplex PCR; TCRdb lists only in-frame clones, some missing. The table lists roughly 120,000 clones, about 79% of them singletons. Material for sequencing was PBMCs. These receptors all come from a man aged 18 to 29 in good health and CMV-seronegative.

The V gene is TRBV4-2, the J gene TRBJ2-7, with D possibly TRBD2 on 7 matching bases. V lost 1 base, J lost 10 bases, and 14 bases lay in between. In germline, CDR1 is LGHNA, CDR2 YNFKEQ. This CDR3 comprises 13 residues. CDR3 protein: CASSQVTGGGQYV. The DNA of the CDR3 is TGTGCCAGCAGCCAAGTAACGGGGGGCGGTCAGTACGTC.

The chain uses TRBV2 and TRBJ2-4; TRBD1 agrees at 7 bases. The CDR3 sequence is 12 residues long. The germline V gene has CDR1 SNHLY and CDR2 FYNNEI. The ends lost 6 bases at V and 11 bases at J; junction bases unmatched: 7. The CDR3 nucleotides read TGTGCCAGCAGACCCGGGACAGCCGTTCAGTACTTC. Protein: CASRPGTAVQYF.

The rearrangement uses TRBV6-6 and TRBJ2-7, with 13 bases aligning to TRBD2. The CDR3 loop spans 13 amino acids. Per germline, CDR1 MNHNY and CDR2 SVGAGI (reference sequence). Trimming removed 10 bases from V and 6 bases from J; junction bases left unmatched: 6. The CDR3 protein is CATQTSGRSEQYF. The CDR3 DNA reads TGTGCCACCCAGACTAGCGGGAGGAGCGAGCAGTACTTC.

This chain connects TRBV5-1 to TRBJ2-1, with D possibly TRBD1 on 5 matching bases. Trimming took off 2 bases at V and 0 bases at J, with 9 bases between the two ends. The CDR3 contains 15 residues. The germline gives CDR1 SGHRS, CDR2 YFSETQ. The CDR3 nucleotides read TGCGCCAGCAGCTTCAGGGTCCGCTCCTACAATGAGCAGTTCTTC. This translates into CASSFRVRSYNEQFF.

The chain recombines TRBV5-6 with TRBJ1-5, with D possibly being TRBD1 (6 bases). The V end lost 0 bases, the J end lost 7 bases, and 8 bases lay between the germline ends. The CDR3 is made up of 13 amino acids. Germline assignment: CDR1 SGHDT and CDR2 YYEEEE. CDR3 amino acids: CASSLDRAQPQHF. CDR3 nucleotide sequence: TGTGCCAGCAGCTTGGACAGGGCCCAGCCCCAGCATTTT.

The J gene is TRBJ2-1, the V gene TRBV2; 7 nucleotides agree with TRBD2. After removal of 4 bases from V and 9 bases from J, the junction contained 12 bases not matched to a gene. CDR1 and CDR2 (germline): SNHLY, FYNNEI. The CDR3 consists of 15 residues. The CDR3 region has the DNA TGTGCCAGCAGTGGTACTCGCGGGAGAGGGATTGAGCAGTTCTTC. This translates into CASSGTRGRGIEQFF.

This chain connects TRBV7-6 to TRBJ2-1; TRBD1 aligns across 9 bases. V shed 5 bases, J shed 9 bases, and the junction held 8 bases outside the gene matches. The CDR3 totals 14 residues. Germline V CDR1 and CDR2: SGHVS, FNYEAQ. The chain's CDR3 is CASSTIQGAVEQFF. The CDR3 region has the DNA TGTGCCAGCAGCACCATACAGGGGGCCGTTGAGCAGTTCTTC.

CDR3 in DNA: TGCGCCAGCGAGAAAGGGGACTCGAACACCGGGGAGCTGTTTTTT. Translating gives CASEKGDSNTGELFF. The rearrangement links TRBV5-1 to TRBJ2-2; possible D gene TRBD2, 6 bases. The CDR3 extends over 15 amino acids. Germline assignment: CDR1 SGHRS and CDR2 YFSETQ. Deletions cut 7 bases from V and 0 bases from J, with 13 bases between.

CDR3 coding DNA: TGTGCCAGCACTACAAACAGGGGTTACGAGCAGTACTTC. Its protein is CASTTNRGYEQYF. The chain links TRBV28 to TRBJ2-7; 7 bases align to TRBD1. With 7 bases clipped from V and 4 bases from J, the junction kept 7 bases outside the gene matches. This CDR3 region has 13 residues. Germline loops: CDR1 MDHEN, CDR2 SYDVKM.